These 28 T cell receptor beta chains share one sample of origin, sequenced in a study of lymphopenia after photon versus proton radiotherapy (dated by TCRdb to about 2019). The receptor library was made with the immunoSEQ multiplex PCR assay. Not all clones reach the TCRdb copy of this immuneACCESS table, which keeps in-frame sequences only. Checked studies attribute under half of the gap to unresolved V genes and leave the rest unexplained. The sample includes about 55,000 clones, with 70% to 85% observed a single time. Clones ranked in the top ten supply about 1.9% of the sample. The source material was peripheral blood, sampled from a patient treated with proton-based radiotherapy. The receptor set was obtained from a man aged 55 to 69 with pancreatic cancer.

In its sample, this clone was seen once. This chain joins TRBV7-6 and TRBJ2-3; 11 bases line up with TRBD2. Trimming at V came to 2 bases and at J to 6 bases, leaving 16 bases not matched to a gene. The germline gives CDR1 SGHVS, CDR2 FNYEAQ. This CDR3 is 19 amino acids long. The CDR3 DNA sequence: TGTGCCAGCAGCTTACAGGGACGGCTAGCGGGAGGCCGGAGGGATACGCAGTATTTT. This sequence encodes CASSLQGRLAGGRRDTQYF.

The chain couples TRBV11-2 to TRBJ1-2; D gene ambiguous. CDR3 length: 13 amino acids. Trimming cost V 8 bases and J 2 bases, with 12 bases left between them. The germline CDR1 and CDR2 sequences are SGHAT and FQNNGV. As DNA, the CDR3 is TGTGCCAGCGCTGGGCGGCAGAACTATGGCTACACCTTC. It encodes CASAGRQNYGYTF.

The chain links TRBV28 to TRBJ2-5; the D is unclear. The V end lost 8 bases, the J end lost 0 bases, and 7 bases lay between the germline ends. Germline V lookup: CDR1 MDHEN, CDR2 SYDVKM. This CDR3 has 12 residues. For the CDR3, the DNA is TGTGCCAGCGCAGAGTACCAAGAGACCCAGTACTTC. Encoded protein: CASAEYQETQYF.

The gene calls are TRBV28 and TRBJ1-2; no firm D call. CDR1 and CDR2 from the germline V gene are MDHEN and SYDVKM. This CDR3 is built from 11 residues. CDR3: CVIIANYGYTF. The CDR3 nucleotides are TGTGTTATAATAGCTAACTATGGCTACACCTTC.

V usage is TRBV7-9 and J usage is TRBJ2-7; D call uncertain. The germline V gene has CDR1 SEHNR and CDR2 FQNEAQ (reference sequence). This CDR3 is built from 14 residues. Between the trimmed V and J ends, which lost 1 base and 2 bases, there was a span of 9 bases. The CDR3 protein is CASSLVSSPYEQYF. The DNA of the CDR3 is TGTGCCAGCAGCTTAGTGAGCAGCCCCTACGAGCAGTACTTC.

The CDR3 here is CASSLAILAGGREQFF. In DNA form, the CDR3 reads TGTGCCAGCAGCTTGGCCATCTTAGCGGGAGGGAGGGAGCAGTTCTTC. The chain couples TRBV5-4 to TRBJ2-1, with 11 bases lining up with TRBD2. The CDR3 totals 16 residues. Germline assignment: CDR1 SGHNT and CDR2 YYREEE (reference sequence). J was trimmed by 10 bases and V by 0 bases; bases with no gene match: 9.

J is TRBJ2-1 and V is TRBV5-4; 15 positions match TRBD2. J lost 6 bases, V lost 0 bases, and 10 bases had no gene match. The CDR3 is 19 amino acids. Germline V gives CDR1 SGHNT, CDR2 YYREEE (reference sequence). In DNA, the CDR3 is TGTGCCAGCAGCTTGGTGACCGTCTTGGGACTAGCGGGAGGCAATGAGCAGTTCTTC. This gives the protein CASSLVTVLGLAGGNEQFF. The full variable domain, with the rest looked up from reference TRBV5-4 and TRBJ2-1, is ETGVTQSPTHLIKTRGQQVTLRCSSQSGHNTVSWYQQALGQGPQFIFQYYREEENGRGNFPPRFSGLQFPNYSSELNVNALELDDSALYLCASSLVTVLGLAGGNEQFFGPGTRLTVL.

V and J are TRBV28 and TRBJ1-5; no definite D call. Germline lookup yields CDR1 MDHEN and CDR2 SYDVKM. The germline V and J ends were trimmed by 2 bases and 9 bases, with 23 bases remaining between them. CDR3 length: 17 residues. For the CDR3, the DNA is TGTGCCAGCAGTTTAGGCAAGTCGATCCCCCCTGATGGGCCCCAGCATTTT. It codes for CASSLGKSIPPDGPQHF.

The rearrangement joins TRBV5-1 to TRBJ1-1; D is uncertain. The CDR3 is 15 amino acids. The germline CDR1 and CDR2 sequences are SGHRS and YFSETQ. V was shortened by 4 bases and J by 3 bases, with 16 bases between the two germline ends. In DNA form, the CDR3 reads TGCGCCAGCAGCCCCCCCGGTATCCGGGACACTGAAGCTTTCTTT. This gives the protein CASSPPGIRDTEAFF.

In DNA, the CDR3 is TGTGCCAGCTCACCCACCCGGGGAAGGGAAGAGACCCAGTACTTC. The encoded protein is CASSPTRGREETQYF. The V call is TRBV18, the J call TRBJ2-5; D might be TRBD2 (5 bases). This CDR3 is 15 amino acids long. Trimming stripped 3 bases from V and 3 bases from J, with 14 bases between. Germline loops: CDR1 KGHSH, CDR2 LQKENI. Drawing the rest from reference TRBV18 and TRBJ2-5, the complete variable domain is NAGVMQNPRHLVRRRGQEARLRCSPMKGHSHVYWYRQLPEEGLKFMVYLQKENIIDESGMPKERFSAEFPKEGPSILRIQQVVRGDSAAYFCASSPTRGREETQYFGPGTRLLVL.

The chain couples TRBV28 to TRBJ1-4, with D perhaps TRBD1 (5 bases). This CDR3 has 15 residues. Germline assignment: CDR1 MDHEN and CDR2 SYDVKM. Deletions cut 2 bases from V and 3 bases from J, with 10 bases between. CDR3 protein: CASSLGAAPNEKLFF. In nucleotides, the CDR3 is TGTGCCAGCAGTTTAGGGGCAGCGCCTAATGAAAAACTGTTTTTT.

The J gene is TRBJ1-4, the V gene TRBV4-1, with D possibly TRBD1 on 6 matching bases. V lost 1 base, J lost 8 bases, and 17 bases lay in between. The CDR3 is 16 residues long. Germline CDR1 reads MGHRA; CDR2 reads YSYEKL. The CDR3, as DNA: TGCGCCAGCAGCCAAGTACTACAGGGAGTAAGGGAAAAACTGTTTTTT. Encoded protein: CASSQVLQGVREKLFF.

The rearrangement joins TRBV7-2 to TRBJ1-2, with 8 bases fitting TRBD1. Germline V lookup: CDR1 SGHTA, CDR2 FQGNSA. The CDR3 is 15 residues long. The V segment lost 2 bases and the J segment 6 bases; nucleotides outside the gene matches: 8. This chain's CDR3 is CASSLNAGGPDGYTF. The CDR3 DNA follows: TGTGCCAGCAGCTTAAATGCAGGGGGCCCGGATGGCTACACCTTC.

The chain employs TRBV7-2 and TRBJ2-7, with D perhaps TRBD2 (7 bases). This CDR3 is 14 amino acids long. The V gene's germline CDR1 is SGHTA and CDR2 FQGNSA. V was cut by 5 bases and J by 7 bases, with 18 bases left in between. In DNA form, the CDR3 reads TGTGCCAGCAGCCCCGGGGGGCGCTTCGGGGAGCAGTACTTC. Its protein is CASSPGGRFGEQYF.

This rearrangement joins TRBV27 to TRBJ2-3; TRBD2 matches 8 bases. From germline, CDR1 is MNHEY and CDR2 SMNVEV (reference sequence). The CDR3 is 18 amino acids. Unmatched junction bases numbered 13, after V lost 5 bases and J lost 0 bases. CDR3 protein: CASSLTSGTRVSTDTQYF. CDR3 nucleotide sequence: TGTGCCAGCAGTCTAACCTCCGGGACTAGAGTTAGCACAGATACGCAGTATTTT.

V gene TRBV6-5 combines with J gene TRBJ1-2, with D unresolved. Per germline, CDR1 MNHEY and CDR2 SVGAGI. This CDR3 comprises 15 residues. With 4 bases removed from V and 4 bases from J, the gap between germline ends came to 16 bases. This CDR3 reads CASSFSRTAFYGYTF. For the CDR3, the DNA is TGTGCCAGCAGTTTTTCCCGGACGGCGTTCTATGGCTACACCTTC.

V usage is TRBV30 and J usage is TRBJ2-5, with D unresolved. Per germline, CDR1 GTSNPN and CDR2 SVGIG (reference sequence). This CDR3 region has 13 residues. Trimming took 1 base from V and 2 from J, leaving 8 bases between them. The CDR3 loop is CAWSGAIQETQYF. The CDR3 bases are TGTGCCTGGAGTGGAGCGATACAAGAGACCCAGTACTTC.

This chain links TRBV19 with TRBJ2-5; D may match TRBD1 or TRBD2 (5 bases each). The J call may not be correct, given that the DNA end is closer to TRBJ2-7. CDR1 and CDR2 (germline): LNHDA, SQIVND (reference sequence). CDR3 length equals 15 residues. The CDR3 DNA reads TGTGCCAGTAGTACGACCCGGGACCCCGCCTACGAGCAGTACTTC. Translating it yields CASSTTRDPAYEQYF.

The rearrangement uses TRBV6-5 and TRBJ2-1, with 9 bases fitting TRBD2. Per the germline V gene, CDR1 is MNHEY and CDR2 is SVGAGI. The CDR3 sequence is 16 residues long. The V and J ends lost 4 bases and 4 bases, in that order; junction bases with no gene match: 8. CDR3 coding DNA: TGTGCCAGCAGTTTGGGGACTAGCCGGCGATACAATGAGCAGTTCTTC. Its translation is CASSLGTSRRYNEQFF.

The V call is TRBV15, the J call TRBJ2-7; D gene unclear. This CDR3 is built from 16 residues. V lost 1 base to trimming and J lost 2 bases, with 15 bases between them. Germline V CDR1 and CDR2: LNHNV, YYDKDF (reference sequence). The CDR3 sequence: CATSRASGFFAYEQYF. The CDR3 DNA sequence: TGTGCCACCAGCAGAGCCTCAGGTTTCTTCGCCTACGAGCAGTACTTC.

The chain uses TRBV5-1 and TRBJ2-1; 10 bases line up with TRBD1. This CDR3 has 15 residues. Losses at the gene ends were 0 bases for V and 6 bases for J; bases not matched to a gene: 3. Germline V lookup: CDR1 SGHRS, CDR2 YFSETQ. CDR3 nucleotides: TGCGCCAGCAGCTTGGAGACAGGGGGCGGCAATGAGCAGTTCTTC. Translating gives CASSLETGGGNEQFF.

The chain links TRBV9 to TRBJ2-1; D is unclear. V lost 0 bases to trimming and J lost 8 bases, with 18 bases between them. The CDR3 sequence is 16 residues long. Germline V gene data show CDR1 as SGDLS and CDR2 as YYNGEE. CDR3 DNA: TGTGCCAGCAGCGTAGCCGCCACCCAGTTAATCGATGAGCAGTTCTTC. Translating gives CASSVAATQLIDEQFF.

The chain has TRBV4-1 and TRBJ2-1; 12 positions match TRBD2. Trimming cost V 3 bases and J 4 bases; bases outside gene matches: 10. This CDR3 region has 18 residues. Germline values: CDR1 MGHRA, CDR2 YSYEKL. This CDR3 is CASSQSLASGRAYNEQFF. The CDR3, as DNA: TGCGCCAGCAGCCAGTCGCTGGCTAGCGGGAGGGCATACAATGAGCAGTTCTTC.

The gene calls are TRBV5-4 and TRBJ2-2; D possibly corresponds to TRBD1 (6 bases). Between the trimmed V and J ends, which lost 4 bases and 2 bases, there was a span of 12 bases. This CDR3 spans 15 amino acids. Looked up from germline, CDR1 is SGHNT and CDR2 is YYREEE (reference sequence). The CDR3 sequence is CASSRGGVNTGELFF. In DNA, the CDR3 is TGTGCCAGCAGCCGAGGGGGTGTAAACACCGGGGAGCTGTTTTTT.

In DNA form, the CDR3 reads TGTGCCAGCAGCTTAGGGGCAGGGGGCCCCAATCAGCCCCAGCATTTT. It encodes CASSLGAGGPNQPQHF. The rearrangement joins TRBV11-2 to TRBJ1-5; the match to TRBD1 covers 8 bases. The CDR3 consists of 16 residues. Trimming removed 1 base from V and 3 bases from J; junction bases left unmatched: 5. CDR1 and CDR2 (germline): SGHAT, FQNNGV. Complete variable domain (other parts from reference TRBV11-2 and TRBJ1-5): EAGVAQSPRYKIIEKRQSVAFWCNPISGHATLYWYQQILGQGPKLLIQFQNNGVVDDSQLPKDRFSAERLKGVDSTLKIQPAKLEDSAVYLCASSLGAGGPNQPQHFGDGTRLSIL.

The genes are TRBV27 and TRBJ2-1, with D unclear. The CDR3 loop spans 16 amino acids. CDR1 and CDR2 (germline): MNHEY, SMNVEV (reference sequence). Trimming took off 0 bases at V and 0 bases at J, with 9 bases between the two ends. This chain's CDR3 is CASSLSMGSSYNEQFF. DNA for the CDR3: TGTGCCAGCAGTTTATCGATGGGTAGCTCCTACAATGAGCAGTTCTTC.

The rearrangement uses TRBV18 and TRBJ2-3; 9 nucleotides agree with TRBD1. Germline CDR1 is KGHSH and CDR2 is LQKENI. The CDR3 runs 16 residues. V dropped 6 bases and J dropped 4; count of bases not matched to a gene: 11. DNA for the CDR3: TGTGCCAGCTCTTCCCTGGAGGGACAGGGACCAGATACGCAGTATTTT. Amino acids: CASSSLEGQGPDTQYF. Full variable domain (remainder filled in from reference TRBV18 and TRBJ2-3): NAGVMQNPRHLVRRRGQEARLRCSPMKGHSHVYWYRQLPEEGLKFMVYLQKENIIDESGMPKERFSAEFPKEGPSILRIQQVVRGDSAAYFCASSSLEGQGPDTQYFGPGTRLTVL.

The sample holds a few counts of this clone. The chain is built from TRBV5-4 and TRBJ2-3, with D hard to call. This CDR3 has 13 residues. CDR1 and CDR2 from the germline V gene are SGHNT and YYREEE (reference sequence). The ends were cut back, 2 bases at V and 3 bases at J, with 7 bases in the middle. For the CDR3, the DNA is TGTGCCAGCAGCTTAGATGCGACAGATACGCAGTATTTT. Amino acids: CASSLDATDTQYF.